This T cell receptor (beta chain) was identified during a study of blood T cell repertoires in COVID-19. Study context: Italy, Spain and the United States were the sources of the convalescent and acute COVID-19 samples.

This clone was seen once. Data came from immunoSEQ multiplex PCR; TCRdb stores just in-frame clones and leaves some out. The data contain about 210,000 clones, 70% to 90% of them seen just once; the ten biggest clones take up about 4.5%. The CDR3 consists of 19 residues. V lost 4 bases and J lost 1; bases outside the gene matches: 9. The germline gives CDR1 SEHNR, CDR2 FQNEAQ (reference sequence). The TCR originated in a man aged 25-45 years with acute COVID-19. V gene TRBV7-9 combines with J gene TRBJ2-3, with 15 bases aligning to TRBD2. Sequenced sample: PBMCs or T cells enriched from blood (not recorded which). CDR3 nucleotides: TGTGCCAGCAGCTCCTCCGGGACTAGCGGGGGGCGTGGCACAGATACGCAGTATTTT. Protein sequence: CASSSSGTSGGRGTDTQYF.